This T cell receptor (beta chain) stems from a study of Graves' ophthalmopathy and Graves' hyperthyroidism. V was clipped by 2 bases and J by 3 bases; unmatched bases: 7. The germline gives CDR1 LGHDT, CDR2 YNNKEL (reference sequence). CDR3 length equals 15 residues. It was from roughly 10 ml of fresh peripheral blood that the PBMCs came. Researchers took RNA transcripts and amplified TCR beta CDR3 regions from them. An opening RT-PCR round employed HTBI primers and preceded a second-round multiplex PCR. TCRdb re-derived calls from the multiplex PCR reads in MiXCR, one entry per CDR3 protein. The sample consists of approximately 700,000 distinct CDR3 sequences, under 50% of them appearing once.

V usage is TRBV3-1 and J usage is TRBJ2-7, with 7 bases identical to TRBD1. The source is an adult man with Graves' ophthalmopathy. Sequencing input: peripheral blood. CDR3: CASSQRGLWGYEQYF. The CDR3 DNA is TGTGCCAGCAGCCAAAGGGGGCTTTGGGGCTACGAGCAGTACTTC.